Below, 6 T cell receptor beta chains from the same sample are listed, as sequenced in a study of blood T cell repertoires in COVID-19. Data came from immunoSEQ multiplex PCR; TCRdb stores just in-frame clones and leaves some out. The sample includes around 150,000 clones, 75% to 85% of them seen just once. Material: peripheral blood. The receptors were sampled from a man aged 55-75 years with acute or convalescent COVID-19.

V is TRBV30 and J is TRBJ1-4; a possible D gene is TRBD1 (5 bases). V gave up 0 bases and J gave up 6 bases, with 8 bases separating them. Looked up from germline, CDR1 is GTSNPN and CDR2 is SVGIG (reference sequence). The CDR3 has 13 residues. The CDR3: CAWSVSTDEKLFF. Written as DNA, the CDR3 is TGTGCCTGGAGTGTCTCGACAGATGAAAAACTGTTTTTT. Full variable domain (remainder filled in from reference TRBV30 and TRBJ1-4): SQTIHQWPATLVQPVGSPLSLECTVEGTSNPNLYWYRQAAGRGLQLLFYSVGIGQISSEVPQNLSASRPQDRQFILSSKKLLLSDSGFYLCAWSVSTDEKLFFGSGTQLSVL.

This clone was seen more than once but under ten times. The V call is TRBV7-9, the J call TRBJ1-3, with D unclear. V lost 5 bases to trimming and J lost 0 bases, with 14 bases between them. Germline CDR1 SEHNR, CDR2 FQNEAQ (reference sequence). This CDR3 is built from 16 residues. This chain's CDR3 is CASSRDMDRSGNTIYF. The CDR3 DNA follows: TGTGCCAGCAGCCGTGACATGGATCGCTCTGGAAACACCATATATTTT. The full variable domain, with the rest looked up from reference TRBV7-9 and TRBJ1-3, is DTGVSQNPRHKITKRGQNVTFRCDPISEHNRLYWYRQTLGQGPEFLTYFQNEAQLEKSRLLSDRFSAERPKGSFSTLEIQRTEQGDSAMYLCASSRDMDRSGNTIYFGEGSWLTVV.

This sequence joins TRBV19 and TRBJ1-5, with a tentative D call TRBD1 (6 bases). V lost 7 bases to trimming and J lost 0 bases, with 13 bases between them. The CDR3 is made up of 15 amino acids. Germline V CDR1 and CDR2: LNHDA, SQIVND (reference sequence). The CDR3 DNA sequence: TGTGCCAGTACCCCAACAGGGATTAGCAATCAGCCCCAGCATTTT. It specifies CASTPTGISNQPQHF.

The J gene is TRBJ2-5, the V gene TRBV18, with 7 bases fitting TRBD1. Losses at the gene ends were 3 bases for V and 4 bases for J; bases not matched to a gene: 8. The CDR3 contains 15 residues. In germline, CDR1 is KGHSH, CDR2 LQKENI. The chain's CDR3 is CASSPGTATSETQYF. The CDR3 DNA reads as TGTGCCAGCTCACCCGGGACAGCAACGTCAGAGACCCAGTACTTC.

The V gene is TRBV18, the J gene TRBJ2-7; 10 bases line up with TRBD1. J lost 4 bases, V lost 5 bases, and 11 bases had no gene match. Germline lookup yields CDR1 KGHSH and CDR2 LQKENI. The CDR3 length is 16 residues. Here the CDR3 reads CASSLTGTGDLYEQYF. In DNA, the CDR3 is TGTGCCAGCTCATTAACAGGGACAGGGGACCTATACGAGCAGTACTTC.

V usage is TRBV28 and J usage is TRBJ2-1, with TRBD2 identical over 9 bases. This CDR3 is built from 13 residues. With 11 bases clipped from V and 5 bases from J, the junction kept 7 bases outside the gene matches. Germline CDR1 and CDR2: MDHEN and SYDVKM. The CDR3 sequence is CAGKTSGHNEQFF. For the CDR3, the DNA is TGTGCCGGGAAGACTAGCGGACACAATGAGCAGTTCTTC.